This T cell receptor beta chain comes out of a study of blood T cell repertoires in COVID-19. Authors' analysis steps: Estimation of nucleated cell counts was performed using reference gene primer amplification. Produced via immunoSEQ multiplex PCR; TCRdb's table is partial and in-frame only. D and trimming come from the DNA, and the V and J calls and clone size come from that table. This table has some 220,000 clones, 82% appearing once. While infection was still active, Seattle patients were enrolled and then followed longitudinally. The sample was peripheral blood. The source of this sequence is a woman in her sixties or seventies with COVID-19, enrolled during active disease.

The CDR3 region is CASRSYEQYF. The CDR3 DNA sequence: TGTGCCAGCCGCTCCTACGAGCAGTACTTC. The rearrangement joins TRBV6-5 to TRBJ2-7; D is ambiguous. The CDR3 is made up of 10 amino acids. Trimming stripped 8 bases from V and 0 bases from J, with 2 bases between. CDR1 and CDR2 (germline): MNHEY, SVGAGI.